These T cell receptor beta chains were read from a single sample in a study of post-analysis software for immune sequencing data. TCRdb itself ran the PCR reads through MiXCR, one entry per CDR3 protein. The sample includes roughly 540,000 distinct CDR3 sequences, approximately 34% seen only once; the top ten take roughly 6%. The sequenced sample was blood. The receptors were sampled from a girl under 18 with multiple sclerosis. The CDR3 runs from the conserved cysteine through the conserved F or W. The D gene is left open where the match is weak. Size tells how often a clone was seen (once, few, many) or the class of an expanded clone, and some rows leave it out.

clone size	V gene	J gene	D gene	CDR3 protein	CDR3 DNA
few	TRBV10-2	TRBJ2-3	TRBD2	CASSESAAGYPTQYF	TGCGCCAGCAGTGAGTCGGCAGCGGGGTACCCTACGCAGTATTTT
-	TRBV6-2/TRBV6-3	TRBJ2-2	-	CASSSYRASQSGELFF	TGTGCCAGCAGTTCTTACAGGGCCTCACAGAGCGGGGAGCTGTTTTTT
-	TRBV27	TRBJ2-3	-	CASSPDTRRTQYF	TGTGCCAGCAGTCCCGATACCCGGCGTACGCAGTATTTT
-	TRBV24-1	TRBJ1-2	TRBD1	CATSAEGAGRDYGYTF	TGTGCCACCAGTGCCGAGGGGGCAGGGCGGGACTATGGCTACACCTTC
few	TRBV29-1	TRBJ2-3	TRBD1	CSVRQGQGTDTQYF	TGCAGCGTTCGACAGGGTCAGGGCACAGATACGCAGTATTTT
few	TRBV29-1	TRBJ1-2	TRBD1	CSVPVFKTGNNYGYTF	TGCAGCGTTCCCGTTTTCAAGACAGGGAACAACTATGGCTACACCTTC
few	TRBV5-1	TRBJ2-2	TRBD1	CASSPGQGAAGELFF	TGCGCCAGCAGCCCGGGACAGGGGGCGGCCGGGGAGCTGTTTTTT
-	TRBV7-2	TRBJ2-5	TRBD2	CASSGLAGQETQYF	TGTGCCAGCAGCGGGCTAGCGGGCCAAGAGACCCAGTACTTC
-	TRBV11-2	TRBJ1-4	-	CASSRAGGADEKLFF	TGTGCCAGCAGCCGCGCGGGCGGGGCAGATGAAAAACTGTTTTTT
-	TRBV7-2	TRBJ2-3	TRBD2	CASSPKSGGADTQYF	TGTGCCAGCAGCCCCAAAAGCGGGGGGGCAGATACGCAGTATTTT
-	TRBV27	TRBJ1-6	-	CASRSWGNSPLHF	TGTGCCAGCAGGTCTTGGGGTAATTCACCCCTCCACTTT
many	TRBV20-1	TRBJ2-7	-	CSAQQRVHEQYF	TGCAGTGCCCAACAGAGGGTCCACGAGCAGTACTTC
few	TRBV15	TRBJ2-6	-	CATSRLSSGANVLTF	TGTGCCACCAGCAGATTAAGCTCTGGGGCCAACGTCCTGACTTTC
few	TRBV4-1	TRBJ2-5	-	CASSQDWAATAPQETQYF	TGCGCCAGCAGCCAAGATTGGGCGGCGACAGCCCCTCAAGAGACCCAGTACTTC
few	TRBV13	TRBJ2-5	TRBD2	CASSSPSSGGQETQYF	TGTGCCAGCAGCTCGCCGTCTAGCGGGGGGCAAGAGACCCAGTACTTC
few	TRBV7-9	TRBJ1-1	TRBD1	CASSSGGQTKAFF	TGTGCCAGCAGCTCAGGGGGACAGACGAAAGCTTTCTTT
-	TRBV3-1	TRBJ2-3	TRBD1	CASSQDRTGVVDTQYF	TGTGCCAGCAGCCAAGATCGGACAGGGGTTGTAGATACGCAGTATTTT
-	TRBV20-1	TRBJ1-2	-	CSALAETYGYTF	TGCAGTGCTCTCGCCGAGACCTATGGCTACACCTTC
-	TRBV9	TRBJ2-3	-	CASSGTTREATDTQYF	TGTGCCAGCAGCGGTACGACAAGGGAGGCCACAGATACGCAGTATTTT
few	TRBV5-1	TRBJ2-6	-	CASNAQDSGANVLTF	TGCGCCAGCAACGCACAGGACTCTGGGGCCAACGTCCTGACTTTC
few	TRBV6-6	TRBJ2-5	-	CASSYSITGIWETQYF	TGTGCCAGCAGTTACTCGATAACGGGCATTTGGGAGACCCAGTACTTC
-	TRBV4-1	TRBJ1-6	-	CASSPGQGLLNSPLHF	TGCGCCAGCAGTCCGGGGCAGGGGTTACTAAATTCACCCCTCCACTTT
-	TRBV12-3/TRBV12-4	TRBJ1-4	-	CASRPGVGEKLFF	TGTGCCAGCAGGCCTGGGGTGGGGGAAAAACTGTTTTTT